The rows below give T cell receptor beta chains drawn from one sample of a study of T-cell reconstitution after alpha-beta-depleted transplantation in children. TCRdb used MiXCR to reprocess the PCR reads, holding one entry per CDR3 protein. Here the sample spans over 450,000 distinct CDR3 sequences, about 10% being singletons. The sequencing used PBMCs, collected before TCRalphabeta/CD19-depleted stem cell transplant. All receptors derive from a child aged 2 to 10 with inherited bone marrow failure, due to receive a stem cell transplant. CDR3s include the opening cysteine and the closing phenylalanine or tryptophan. The D gene is left open where the match is weak. The size field is filled for only some rows; it gives once, few, many or a size class.

d_call,j_call,v_call,clone_size,cdr3_nt,cdr3_aa
TRBD2,TRBJ2-7,TRBV27,many,TGTGCCAGCAGTTTTAGTAGCGGGAGGAAATCCTACGAGCAGTACTTC,CASSFSSGRKSYEQYF
.,TRBJ2-2,TRBV20-1,few,TGCAGTGCCCCCAAAGGAGACACCGGGGAGCTGTTTTTT,CSAPKGDTGELFF
TRBD2,TRBJ2-1,TRBV4-1,many,TGCGCCAGCAGCCAAGAGGATACAGCGGGACGCAATGAGCAGTTCTTC,CASSQEDTAGRNEQFF
.,TRBJ2-1,TRBV20-1,many,TGCAGTGCCCCACTTGGACCCGGCGATGAGCAGTTCTTC,CSAPLGPGDEQFF
.,TRBJ2-1,TRBV19,few,TGTGCCAGTAGTATAGTGCCGGATTCGCATGAGCAGTTCTTC,CASSIVPDSHEQFF
.,TRBJ2-1,TRBV11-1,many,TGTGCCAGCAGCTTAGTACGGCCTAGGATAAGCGTTTTTCCCAATGAGCAGTTCTTC,CASSLVRPRISVFPNEQFF
.,TRBJ2-7,TRBV5-5,many,TGTGCCAGCAGCTTGGACATCTTCCCCTCCTACGAGCAGTACTTC,CASSLDIFPSYEQYF
TRBD1,TRBJ2-5,TRBV7-2,few,TGTGCCAGCAGCAGTTACAGGGGCCCAGAGACCCAGTACTTC,CASSSYRGPETQYF
TRBD2,TRBJ2-2,TRBV29-1,many,TGCAGCGTCACCCCGACTAGCGGGAGGGCCGACGAGCTGTTTTTT,CSVTPTSGRADELFF
TRBD1,TRBJ1-1,TRBV4-3,many,TGCGCCAGCAGCCAAGATGACAGGGGGGACACTGAAGCTTTCTTT,CASSQDDRGDTEAFF
TRBD2,TRBJ2-3,TRBV27,many,TGTGCCAGCGGTCCGGGACTAGCGGGTTTCAGCACAAGGACGCAGTATTTT,CASGPGLAGFSTRTQYF
.,TRBJ1-1,TRBV28,many,TGTGCCAGCAGTTTATTCAGCCGGGACACTGAAGCTTTCTTT,CASSLFSRDTEAFF
.,TRBJ2-5,TRBV29-1,many,TGCAGCGCCGGCGGACTTTACCAAGAGACCCAGTACTTC,CSAGGLYQETQYF
TRBD1,TRBJ1-6,TRBV27,many,TGTGCCAGCAGTTTAGGGAGGGGACAGAGCTCCTATAATTCACCCCTCCACTTT,CASSLGRGQSSYNSPLHF
.,TRBJ2-3,TRBV20-1,many,TGCAGTGCTAGGCAGGGGTTCGGGGATACGCAGTATTTT,CSARQGFGDTQYF
.,TRBJ1-5,TRBV6-1,many,TGTGCCAGCAGTACCACCCCCCCGCAGGGCAATCAGCCCCAGCATTTT,CASSTTPPQGNQPQHF
.,TRBJ2-7,TRBV27,many,TGTGCCAGCAGTTTAGGGGCTACCGTCTACGAGCAGTACTTC,CASSLGATVYEQYF
.,TRBJ1-2,TRBV20-1,.,TGCAGTGCTAGAGATGGGGATGGCTACACCTTC,CSARDGDGYTF
TRBD2,TRBJ2-3,TRBV5-1,many,TGCGCCAGCAGCCTGAACGGGAGGACAGATACGCAGTATTTT,CASSLNGRTDTQYF
.,TRBJ2-2,TRBV4-3,many,TGCGCCAGCAGCCAAGTCCCATGGGGCACCGGGGAGCTGTTTTTT,CASSQVPWGTGELFF
.,TRBJ2-1,TRBV12-5,many,TGTGCTAGTGGTTTGTCCTGGGAACAGTTCTTC,CASGLSWEQFF
TRBD2,TRBJ2-1,TRBV24-1,many,TGTGCCACCAGTGGCTTTCTAGCGGGATCCTACAATGAGCAGTTCTTC,CATSGFLAGSYNEQFF
.,TRBJ2-4,TRBV12-3/TRBV12-4,many,TGTGCCAGCAGTACCAGGGAGGGGGCAGGAAACATTCAGTACTTC,CASSTREGAGNIQYF
TRBD2,TRBJ2-1,TRBV5-1,many,TGCGCCAGCAGCTTAACTAGCGGGGCGAGCTCCTACAATGAGCAGTTCTTC,CASSLTSGASSYNEQFF
.,TRBJ1-1,TRBV19,many,TGTGCCAGTAGTATAGACTACACTGAAGCTTTCTTT,CASSIDYTEAFF
TRBD2,TRBJ2-3,TRBV6-1,many,TGTGCCAGCAGCATACTAGCGGGAGGGCCCTCCACGGATACGCAGTATTTT,CASSILAGGPSTDTQYF
TRBD1,TRBJ2-7,TRBV30,.,TGTGCCTGGAGTCCCGGGACAGTCACCTACGAGCAGTACTTC,CAWSPGTVTYEQYF
.,TRBJ2-1,TRBV7-9,many,TGTGCCAGCAGCCCATTCTCCGACAGTGGGGATGAGCAGTTCTTC,CASSPFSDSGDEQFF
.,TRBJ2-4,TRBV13,many,TGTGCCAGCAGCCCCAACGCCCTAGGCGGGACAAACATTCAGTACTTC,CASSPNALGGTNIQYF
.,TRBJ2-3,TRBV6-5,many,TGTGCCAGCAGTTACTGGCTTCCCACTAGCACAGATACGCAGTATTTT,CASSYWLPTSTDTQYF
.,TRBJ1-1,TRBV18,many,TGTGCCAGCTCACCGCCGGGGGACCCGAACACTGAAGCTTTCTTT,CASSPPGDPNTEAFF
TRBD2,TRBJ2-5,TRBV28,many,TGTGCCAGCATGGCAGCGGGAGGGTTGGAGACCCAGTACTTC,CASMAAGGLETQYF
TRBD2,TRBJ2-2,TRBV9,many,TGTGCCAGCGAGGGGCTAGCGGAGAACACCGGGGAGCTGTTTTTT,CASEGLAENTGELFF
.,TRBJ2-3,TRBV5-1,many,TGCGCCAGTGGCCGGACGTACACAGATACGCAGTATTTT,CASGRTYTDTQYF
.,TRBJ2-7,TRBV12-3/TRBV12-4,many,TGTGCCAGCAGTTTGTGGCGGGATGTGTACGAGCAGTACTTC,CASSLWRDVYEQYF
.,TRBJ1-5,TRBV19,many,TGTGCCAGTAGTATCGGCACGCTTAGCAATCAGCCCCAGCATTTT,CASSIGTLSNQPQHF
.,TRBJ2-7,TRBV4-3,few,TGCGCCAGCAGCTCAAATTTACCGGGACTGGACTTACAGGAGCAGTACTTC,CASSSNLPGLDLQEQYF
TRBD2,TRBJ2-7,TRBV18,few,TGTGCCAGCTCTACCACGCCTAGCGGGAGTTGGGAGCAGTACTTC,CASSTTPSGSWEQYF
TRBD1,TRBJ2-7,TRBV15,many,TGTGCCACCAGCCTACAGGGGCCCCACGAGCAGTACTTC,CATSLQGPHEQYF
TRBD2,TRBJ2-4,TRBV5-5,many,TGTGCCAGCAGCTTGAATCGACTAGCGGGAGGAGCCAAAAACATTCAGTACTTC,CASSLNRLAGGAKNIQYF
TRBD2,TRBJ2-7,TRBV9,few,TGTGCCAGCAGCAGACAGGGTATACTAGCGGGAGCTTACGAGCAGTACTTC,CASSRQGILAGAYEQYF
TRBD1,TRBJ2-1,TRBV24-1,few,TGTGCCACCAGTGATTTGCCGGACAGGGTCCACAATGAGCAGTTCTTC,CATSDLPDRVHNEQFF
TRBD2,TRBJ2-1,TRBV2,many,TGTGCCAGCAGTGTACCCAGCGGGGGGTCGGATGAGCAGTTCTTC,CASSVPSGGSDEQFF
.,TRBJ2-6,TRBV20-1,many,TGCAGTGCTAGAAATTTTCAGAACCCCTTTTTGACCAACGTCCTGACTTTC,CSARNFQNPFLTNVLTF
TRBD1,TRBJ2-7,TRBV7-9,.,TGTGCCAGCAGTCCCGGGACAGGGGAGACCTACGAGCAGTACTTC,CASSPGTGETYEQYF
TRBD1,TRBJ1-6,TRBV6-5,many,TGTGCCAGCAGTTACACTCCGGGACAGGGGGCAAAAGATTCACCCCTCCACTTT,CASSYTPGQGAKDSPLHF
.,TRBJ1-5,TRBV5-8,many,TGTGCCAGCAGCCCTGGAGGATGGGTAAGCAATCAGCCCCAGCATTTT,CASSPGGWVSNQPQHF
TRBD2,TRBJ2-1,TRBV14,few,TGTGCCAGCAGCCCGCTAGCGGGAGCTCTTCTTTCTTGGGAGCAGTTCTTC,CASSPLAGALLSWEQFF
TRBD1,TRBJ1-1,TRBV29-1,many,TGCAGCGGCATACAGGGGGGTGTGGAAGCTTTCTTT,CSGIQGGVEAFF
TRBD2,TRBJ2-3,TRBV27,many,TGTGCCAGCACCCTTGCGGGGGATACAGATACGCAGTATTTT,CASTLAGDTDTQYF
.,TRBJ2-7,TRBV28,many,TGTGCCAGCAGTTTGGGAGACGGTCGCTACGAGCAGTACTTC,CASSLGDGRYEQYF
.,TRBJ1-5,TRBV24-1,.,TGTGCCACCAGTGGCCGGGCCGGTGGGGATCAGCCCCAGCATTTT,CATSGRAGGDQPQHF
.,TRBJ1-6,TRBV6-1,few,TGTGCCAGCAGCCGGGGTAACAGAGGACGGCCACCCCTCCACTTT,CASSRGNRGRPPLHF
.,TRBJ2-7,TRBV27,many,TGTGCCAGCAGTCCCTCATGGGGGAACGGAGAGCAGTACTTC,CASSPSWGNGEQYF
TRBD2,TRBJ2-7,TRBV20-1,many,TGCAGTGCTGGGGGACTAGCGGGACTCGACGAGCAGTACTTC,CSAGGLAGLDEQYF
TRBD2,TRBJ2-3,TRBV5-1,many,TGCGCCAGCAGCCCCGGGACTAGCGGGAGGGTCGGCACAGATACGCAGTATTTT,CASSPGTSGRVGTDTQYF